The present entry profiles one TCR beta chain with its context. The clone's antigen remains unknown. No base-level quality is on record; no much larger clone is a single base apart. V lost 6 bases and J lost 7 bases, and the count of bases not matched to a germline gene is 5. The CDR3 runs 14 residues from the cysteine to the phenylalanine. Of all the DNA, just the CDR3 is kept, 42 bases in frame from base 1. Looking up the germline V gene (reference sequence) yields CDR1 LNHDA and CDR2 SQIVND. The immunoSEQ Assay, a bias-controlled multiplex PCR, was used to amplify TCRbeta CDR3 regions from genomic DNA. The authors' pipeline ran thus. The number of nucleated cells in each sample was estimated by amplification of reference gene primers within the assay. To quantify the absolute abundance of each unique TCRbeta CDR3 rearrangement, sequence reads were collapsed and filtered. For each sample, productive Simpson clonality was calculated as the square root of Simpson's diversity index over productive rearrangements. Imported from immuneACCESS, the table was reduced by TCRdb to in-frame sequences with V and J called. These copies leave out some clones; in studies compared against another copy, an unresolved V gene accounts for under half, and the cause of the remainder is not known. V and J calls and clone size are as listed in that table; D and trimming were resolved from the DNA. Counted in this sample were roughly 300,000 clones; roughly 88% of them appeared once. Roughly 2% of the sample is held by the ten biggest clonotypes.

In the prospective study, participants were about 18 to 100 years old, resided in 20 to 30 geographic areas of the United States, and were enrolled through a virtual design. Cohort assignment in the prospective study relied on participant-reported clinical history from a screening survey and a study questionnaire. In the prospective study, whole blood, serum and a nasopharyngeal or oropharyngeal swab were collected from each participant by mobile phlebotomists. Over a roughly two-month period, participants in the prospective study had the option of providing additional blood draws and questionnaires. Prospective study blood samples were shipped either frozen or at room temperature before DNA extraction. The sample is drawn from a study of blood T cell repertoires in COVID-19 (dated by TCRdb to the early 2020s). About the study as a whole: Samples from collaborators originated in the United States, Italy and Spain and spanned both the acute and convalescent phases of COVID-19. The prospective study material was composed of cDNA or gDNA derived from T cells, B-cell-depleted T cells, or PBMCs. The dataset comprised deeply sampled blood TCRbeta repertoires from subjects exposed to, actively infected with, or recovered from COVID-19. The repertoires were released in a freely available public database meant as a resource for research on the immune response to SARS-CoV-2. Samples were obtained from the ongoing ImmuneRACE study (first 160 participants) and from over 1,000 subjects provided by 6 global collaborators. The sample metadata nearly always contained a de-identified subject ID, COVID-19 status, age in years and sex. Where available, HLA class I and class II types were taken from metadata supplied by the sample provider and were not determined by assay-based typing. The research as a whole found: Clinical and demographic metadata were provided uncurated, with the amount varying by source and participant.

This TCR came from a woman between 40 and 50 years old with acute COVID-19. The chain is assembled from TRBV19 and TRBJ1-6; 8 bases in the junction line up with TRBD1. Material: PBMCs or T cells enriched from blood (not recorded which). Here the CDR3 is given as CASRPQGGNSPLHF. The bases read TGTGCCAGTAGGCCACAGGGGGGAAATTCACCCCTCCACTTT. Extended through the reference TRBV19 and TRBJ1-6 proteins, this CDR3 yields the full variable domain: DGGITQSPKYLFRKEGQNVTLSCEQNLNHDAMYWYRQDPGQGLRLIYYSQIVNDFQKGDIAEGYSVSREKKESFPLTVTSAQKNPTAFYLCASRPQGGNSPLHFGNGTRLTVT.